Here is one TCR beta chain with its context. The table lists this clonotype with many counts. Its antigen is currently not known. The input lacks base qualities; no much larger clone sits a single base away. The data stem from a study of T cells in Graves' hyperthyroidism and ophthalmopathy (dated by TCRdb to the late 2010s). About the study as a whole: Peripheral blood samples were taken at initial diagnosis, before any treatment was given. TCR V-J signatures able to tell the groups apart were searched for in a discovery cohort of 95 or so patients, of whom fewer than 45 had Graves' ophthalmopathy and about 55 had stable Graves' hyperthyroidism. Prospective prediction of ophthalmopathy was tested in an independent validation cohort consisting of roughly 19 hyperthyroidism patients and approximately 16 patients who later progressed to ophthalmopathy. The 85 to 100 discovery patients were randomly split 7:3 into training and test sets. Thyroid tissue and blood T-cell repertoires from several Graves' hyperthyroidism patients were also compared in the study. Following sampling, methimazole starting at 30 mg daily was given to hyperthyroidism patients, and high-dose intravenous methylprednisolone was given to ophthalmopathy patients. TCR Vbeta CDR3 sequencing of fewer than 150 peripheral blood samples (fewer than 45 ophthalmopathy, roughly 74 hyperthyroidism and some 17 progressor patients) is reported in the paper. Broad study findings and their caveats: In cross-validation, a model built on a 13 V-J signature told ophthalmopathy apart from stable hyperthyroidism with under 90% sensitivity and 81% to 82% specificity, and in testing the same model reached 80%/75%. No statistical method was used to set the sample size in advance, and investigators knew the group allocation. In validation, the model predicted progression to ophthalmopathy a median of roughly 6.1 months before onset, with 70% to 71% sensitivity and about 72% specificity. Most expanded thyroid clonotypes (frequency above 0.001) were also found in blood, which suggests that blood repertoires may mirror thyroid immune responses.

TCR beta CDR3 regions were amplified from RNA transcripts. The first round of RT-PCR for the TCR CDR3 was performed with the HTBI primer set and the Qiagen OneStep RT-PCR kit. The libraries were constructed in a second round of multiplex PCR and then size-selected and purified. Sequencing of the libraries was done on an Illumina HiSeq2000 using paired-end 100 bp reads. In the source study's methods: SOAPnuke was used to process the raw data, throwing out any read that contained adapters or uncalled bases, had a mean Phred below 15, or lacked an exact constant-primer or identifier match. COPE v1.2.5 was used to merge high-quality paired reads, and clonotypes were defined as unique nucleotide sequences. MiTCR v1.1 was used to align clonotypes to the IMGT TRBV, TRBD and TRBJ reference segments. The analysis included only V-J combinations with a frequency above 0.0001, which together covered about 99% of the repertoires. A TCS score was defined as the ratio between F50 (clonal expansion) and ExV (chaos), using BLOSUM62-based TCRdist between CDR3 peptides within each V-J. Welch's t-statistics and random forest reduced 514 V-J features to around 14, which were used in a naive Bayes classifier (R e1071). TCRdb trimmed the raw reads at Q25, called clones with MiXCR and kept productive beta chains. Each entry is one CDR3 protein sequence, shown with its most common DNA and genes. In this record, the V and J calls reflect TCRdb's handling and not the investigators' own analysis. The sample yields 340,000 or so distinct CDR3 sequences; around a sixth were counted once. Roughly a third of the sample rests with the top ten.

Graves' hyperthyroidism was defined as stable when no progression to ophthalmopathy occurred over 18 months of follow-up. Hyperthyroidism patients were newly diagnosed, with disease duration under 2 months, and aged 18 to 65 years. Patients with uncontrolled infections, other autoimmune diseases, pregnancy or lactation were excluded. Diagnoses relied on clinical symptoms, serum thyroxine and TRAb, thyroid ultrasound and orbital computed tomography. PBMCs were isolated from 7.5 to 10 ml of fresh peripheral blood by Ficoll-Paque density gradient centrifugation. Total RNA was extracted with Trizol reagent, and quality was checked on an Agilent 2100 Bioanalyzer. Its CDR3 holds 14 amino acids, cysteine through phenylalanine. Of the read, only the CDR3 DNA is kept; its 42 bases are in frame from base 1. Sequences SGHDN (CDR1) and FVKESK (CDR2) are obtained from the germline V gene. Trimming takes 4 bases off V and 6 bases off J; junction bases not matched to a gene: 4.

The sample consisted of blood. This receptor was taken from a man between 25 and 39 years old with Graves' hyperthyroidism. Rearrangement joined TRBV14 to TRBJ2-7, with 12 bases in between that match TRBD1. The base sequence is TGTGCCAGCAGCCGGGACAGGGGGCTGAGCGAGCAGTACTTC. Its amino acids are CASSRDRGLSEQYF. Here the CDR3 is joined to the reference TRBV14 and TRBJ2-7 genes, and the full variable domain is: EAGVTQFPSHSVIEKGQTVTLRCDPISGHDNLYWYRRVMGKEIKFLLHFVKESKQDESGMPNNRFLAERTGGTYSTLKVQPAELEDSGVYFCASSRDRGLSEQYFGPGTRLTVT.